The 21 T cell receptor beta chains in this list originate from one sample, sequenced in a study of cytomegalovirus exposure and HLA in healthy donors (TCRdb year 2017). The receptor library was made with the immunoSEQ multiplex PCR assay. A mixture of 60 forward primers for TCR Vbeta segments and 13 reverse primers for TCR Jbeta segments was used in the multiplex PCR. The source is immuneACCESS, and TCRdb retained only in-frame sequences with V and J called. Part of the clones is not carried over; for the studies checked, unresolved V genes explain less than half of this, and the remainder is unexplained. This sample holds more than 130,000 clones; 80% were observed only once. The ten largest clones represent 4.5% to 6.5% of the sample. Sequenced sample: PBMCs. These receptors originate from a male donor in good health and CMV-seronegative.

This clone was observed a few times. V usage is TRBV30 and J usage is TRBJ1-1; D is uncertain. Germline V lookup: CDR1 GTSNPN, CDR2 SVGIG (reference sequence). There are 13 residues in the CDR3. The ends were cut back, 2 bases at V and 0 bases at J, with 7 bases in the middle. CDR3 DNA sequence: TGTGCCTGGAGTACTTTTATGAACACTGAAGCTTTCTTT. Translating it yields CAWSTFMNTEAFF.

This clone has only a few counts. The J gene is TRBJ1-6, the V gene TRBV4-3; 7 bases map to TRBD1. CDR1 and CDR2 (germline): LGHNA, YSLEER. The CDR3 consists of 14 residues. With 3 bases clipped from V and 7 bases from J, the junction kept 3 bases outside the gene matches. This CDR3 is CASSHSGQNSPLHF. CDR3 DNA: TGCGCCAGCAGCCATTCGGGACAGAATTCACCCCTCCACTTT.

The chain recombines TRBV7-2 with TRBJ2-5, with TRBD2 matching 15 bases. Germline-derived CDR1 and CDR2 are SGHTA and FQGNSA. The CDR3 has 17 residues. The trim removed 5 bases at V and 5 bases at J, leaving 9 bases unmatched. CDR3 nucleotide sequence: TGTGCCAGCAGCCTCGGACTAGCGGGGGGGCGGGTGGAGACCCAGTACTTC. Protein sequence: CASSLGLAGGRVETQYF.

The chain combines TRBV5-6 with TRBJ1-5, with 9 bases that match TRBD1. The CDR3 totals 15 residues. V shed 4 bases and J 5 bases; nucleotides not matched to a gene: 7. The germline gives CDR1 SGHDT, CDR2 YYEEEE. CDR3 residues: CASSVTGQGHQPQHF. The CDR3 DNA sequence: TGTGCCAGCAGCGTGACGGGACAGGGACATCAGCCCCAGCATTTT.

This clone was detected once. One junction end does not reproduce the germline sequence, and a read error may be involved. In DNA form, the CDR3 reads TGTGCCAGCAGCCCCGACACGTGGGGCACTGAGGCTTTCTTT. Its translation is CASSPDTWGTEAFF. The J gene is TRBJ1-1, the V gene TRBV7-8; D perhaps matches TRBD1 (5 bases). This CDR3 is 14 amino acids long. From germline, CDR1 is SGHVS and CDR2 FQNEAQ.

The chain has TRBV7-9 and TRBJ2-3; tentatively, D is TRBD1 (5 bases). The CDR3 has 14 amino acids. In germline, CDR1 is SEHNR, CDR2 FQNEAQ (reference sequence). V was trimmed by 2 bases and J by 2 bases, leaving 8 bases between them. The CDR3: CASSLSQATDTQYF. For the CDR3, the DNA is TGTGCCAGCAGCTTATCACAGGCCACAGATACGCAGTATTTT.

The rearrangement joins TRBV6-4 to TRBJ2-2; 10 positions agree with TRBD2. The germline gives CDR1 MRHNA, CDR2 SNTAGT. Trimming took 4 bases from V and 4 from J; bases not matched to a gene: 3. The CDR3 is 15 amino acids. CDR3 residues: CASSATSGATGELFF. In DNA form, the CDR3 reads TGTGCCAGCAGTGCCACTAGCGGGGCCACCGGGGAGCTGTTTTTT.

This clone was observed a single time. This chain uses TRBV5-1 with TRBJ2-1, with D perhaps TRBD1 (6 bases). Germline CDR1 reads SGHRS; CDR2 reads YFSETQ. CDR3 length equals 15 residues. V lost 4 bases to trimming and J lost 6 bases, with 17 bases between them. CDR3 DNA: TGCGCCAGCAGCGAAATCGGGACAACTAGCAATGAGCAGTTCTTC. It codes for CASSEIGTTSNEQFF.

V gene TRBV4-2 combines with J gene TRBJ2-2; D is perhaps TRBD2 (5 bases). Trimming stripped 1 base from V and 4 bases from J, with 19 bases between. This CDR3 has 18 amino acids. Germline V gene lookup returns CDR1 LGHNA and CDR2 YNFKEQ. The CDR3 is CASSQASRARSGTGELFF. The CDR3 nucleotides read TGTGCCAGCAGCCAAGCTTCGCGGGCCAGAAGCGGCACCGGGGAGCTGTTTTTT.

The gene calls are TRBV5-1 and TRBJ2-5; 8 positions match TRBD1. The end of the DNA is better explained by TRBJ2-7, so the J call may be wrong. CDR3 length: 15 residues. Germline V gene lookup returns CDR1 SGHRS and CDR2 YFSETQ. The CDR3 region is CASSLAGGGAYEQYF. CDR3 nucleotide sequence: TGCGCCAGCAGCTTGGCAGGGGGCGGTGCCTACGAGCAGTACTTC.

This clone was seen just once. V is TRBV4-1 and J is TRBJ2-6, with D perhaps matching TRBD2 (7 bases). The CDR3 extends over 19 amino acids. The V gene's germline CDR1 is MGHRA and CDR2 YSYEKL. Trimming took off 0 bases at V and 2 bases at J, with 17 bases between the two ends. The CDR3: CASSQEPGRGRTGANVLTF. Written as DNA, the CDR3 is TGCGCCAGCAGCCAAGAGCCTGGGCGGGGGCGGACTGGGGCCAACGTCCTGACTTTC.

The CDR3 loop is CASRQNTEAFF. The CDR3 region has the DNA TGTGCCAGCAGACAGAACACTGAAGCTTTCTTT. The chain joins TRBV2 to TRBJ1-1; D uncertain. Trimming left V 6 bases short and J 1 base short, with 3 bases between. The CDR3 covers 11 residues. Germline values: CDR1 SNHLY, CDR2 FYNNEI. The complete variable domain, with remaining parts taken from reference TRBV2 and TRBJ1-1, reads EPEVTQTPSHQVTQMGQEVILRCVPISNHLYFYWYRQILGQKVEFLVSFYNNEISEKSEIFDDQFSVERPDGSNFTLKIRSTKLEDSAMYFCASRQNTEAFFGQGTRLTVV.

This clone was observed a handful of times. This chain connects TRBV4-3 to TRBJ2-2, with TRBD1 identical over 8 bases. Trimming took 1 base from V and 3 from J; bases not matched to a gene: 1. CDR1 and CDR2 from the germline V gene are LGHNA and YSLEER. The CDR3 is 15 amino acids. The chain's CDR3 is CASSQGDRYTGELFF. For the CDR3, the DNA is TGCGCCAGCAGCCAAGGGGACAGGTACACCGGGGAGCTGTTTTTT.

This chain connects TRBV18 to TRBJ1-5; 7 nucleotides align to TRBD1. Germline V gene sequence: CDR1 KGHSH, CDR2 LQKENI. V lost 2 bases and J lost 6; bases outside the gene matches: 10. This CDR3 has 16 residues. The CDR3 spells CASSPSGGGAGQPQHF. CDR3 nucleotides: TGTGCCAGCTCACCATCCGGAGGGGGCGCGGGTCAGCCCCAGCATTTT. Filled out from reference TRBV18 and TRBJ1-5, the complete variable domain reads NAGVMQNPRHLVRRRGQEARLRCSPMKGHSHVYWYRQLPEEGLKFMVYLQKENIIDESGMPKERFSAEFPKEGPSILRIQQVVRGDSAAYFCASSPSGGGAGQPQHFGDGTRLSIL.

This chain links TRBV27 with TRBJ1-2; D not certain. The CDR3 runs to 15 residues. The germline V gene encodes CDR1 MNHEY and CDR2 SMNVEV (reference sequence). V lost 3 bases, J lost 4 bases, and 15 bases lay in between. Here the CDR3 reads CASSLTFGVFYGYTF. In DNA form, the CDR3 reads TGTGCCAGCAGTTTGACGTTCGGGGTATTCTATGGCTACACCTTC.

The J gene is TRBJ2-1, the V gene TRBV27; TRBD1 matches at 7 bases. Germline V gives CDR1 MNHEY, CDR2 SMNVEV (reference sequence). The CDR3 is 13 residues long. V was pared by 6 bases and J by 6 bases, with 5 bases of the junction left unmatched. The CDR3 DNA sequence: TGTGCCAGCAGCCTGGGGGACAGCAATGAGCAGTTCTTC. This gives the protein CASSLGDSNEQFF.

Here the CDR3 reads CASRTVVNEQFF. CDR3 in DNA: TGTGCCAGCAGGACAGTAGTCAATGAGCAGTTCTTC. The chain links TRBV25-1 to TRBJ2-1; D perhaps matches TRBD1 (5 bases). Trimming pared 6 bases from V and 6 bases from J, leaving 9 bases between. CDR3 length: 12 residues. Germline CDR1 and CDR2: MGHDK and SYGVNS. Variable domain in full (rest from reference TRBV25-1 and TRBJ2-1): EADIYQTPRYLVIGTGKKITLECSQTMGHDKMYWYQQDPGMELHLIHYSYGVNSTEKGDLSSESTVSRIRTEHFPLTLESARPSHTSQYLCASRTVVNEQFFGPGTRLTVL.

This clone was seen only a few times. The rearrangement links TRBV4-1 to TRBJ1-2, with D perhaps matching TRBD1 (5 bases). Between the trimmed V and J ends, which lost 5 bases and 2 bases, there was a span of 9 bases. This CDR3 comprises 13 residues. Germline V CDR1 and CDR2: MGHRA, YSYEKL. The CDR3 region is CASSTGENYGYTF. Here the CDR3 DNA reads TGCGCCAGCAGCACGGGGGAGAACTATGGCTACACCTTC.

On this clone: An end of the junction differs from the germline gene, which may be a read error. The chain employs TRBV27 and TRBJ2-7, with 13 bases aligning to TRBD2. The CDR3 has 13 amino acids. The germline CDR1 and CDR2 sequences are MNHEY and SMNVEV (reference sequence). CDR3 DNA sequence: TGTGCCAGCAGTCCCCAACTGGGACTAGCGGGGTTATTC. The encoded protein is CASSPQLGLAGLF.

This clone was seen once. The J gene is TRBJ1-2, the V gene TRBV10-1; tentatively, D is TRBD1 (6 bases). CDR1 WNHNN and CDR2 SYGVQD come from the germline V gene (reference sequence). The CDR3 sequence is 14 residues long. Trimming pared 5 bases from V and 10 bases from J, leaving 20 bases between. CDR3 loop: CASSSGQTSQDYTF. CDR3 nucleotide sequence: TGCGCCAGCAGTTCCGGACAGACCAGCCAAGACTACACCTTC.

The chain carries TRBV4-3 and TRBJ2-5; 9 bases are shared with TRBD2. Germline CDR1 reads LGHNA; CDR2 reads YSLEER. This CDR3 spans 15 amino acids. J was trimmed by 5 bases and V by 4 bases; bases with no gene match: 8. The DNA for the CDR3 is TGCGCCAGCAGCCGGACTCTAGCGGGGCTGGAGACCCAGTACTTC. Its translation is CASSRTLAGLETQYF.